One sample yielded the 7 T cell receptor beta chains listed below, sequenced in a study of shared clonotypes between healthy human individuals. The naive CD8 subset, CD45RO-negative cells positively selected for CCR7, excluded terminally differentiated effector memory CD45RA+ cells. This table comes from immunoSEQ multiplex PCR, and its TCRdb copy is limited to in-frame clones, with some not included. Among roughly 850,000 clones, around 96% were seen once, and the ten largest hold around 0.21%. The sample comprised naive CD8+ T cells sorted from blood. These receptors all come from a young man in good health.

This chain connects TRBV5-1 to TRBJ2-1; 9 bases line up with TRBD2. J was trimmed by 6 bases and V by 6 bases; bases with no gene match: 10. The CDR3 consists of 15 residues. Germline CDR1 SGHRS, CDR2 YFSETQ. CDR3 in amino acids: CASTNLAGRGNEQFF. The CDR3 DNA sequence: TGCGCCAGCACCAATCTAGCGGGAAGGGGCAATGAGCAGTTCTTC.

The chain recombines TRBV5-6 with TRBJ1-2; possible D gene TRBD1, 5 bases. CDR1 is SGHDT, CDR2 YYEEEE, per germline. The CDR3 length is 16 residues. The ends were cut back, 1 base at V and 3 bases at J, with 16 bases in the middle. CDR3 in amino acids: CASSLLPGRSDYGYTF. For the CDR3, the DNA is TGTGCCAGCAGCTTGTTGCCGGGACGATCAGACTATGGCTACACCTTC.

CDR3 sequence (DNA): TGTGCCAGCAGCTCGGGACTAGCGGGAATACAAGAGACCCAGTACTTC. It yields the protein CASSSGLAGIQETQYF. The chain carries TRBV5-4 and TRBJ2-5, with 13 bases matching TRBD2. V lost 3 bases and J lost 2; bases outside the gene matches: 4. Germline lookup yields CDR1 SGHNT and CDR2 YYREEE (reference sequence). The CDR3 loop spans 16 amino acids.

This clone was seen more than once but under ten times. V and J are TRBV21-1 and TRBJ2-7. TRBV21-1 is annotated as a pseudogene. The CDR3 is 15 amino acids. The CDR3 nucleotides read TGTGCCAGCAACCTTGAGCGGGACAGCTCCTACGAGCAGTACTTC. It translates to CASNLERDSSYEQYF.

V usage is TRBV28 and J usage is TRBJ2-7, with D possibly being TRBD1 (7 bases). The germline V and J ends were trimmed by 6 bases and 7 bases, with 13 bases remaining between them. The CDR3 runs to 12 residues. CDR1 and CDR2 from the germline V gene are MDHEN and SYDVKM. CDR3 region: CASSAGQSEQYF. Here the CDR3 DNA reads TGTGCCAGCAGCGCGGGACAGTCAGAGCAGTACTTC.

This clone occurred once. This rearrangement joins TRBV5-1 to TRBJ2-1, with 8 bases lining up with TRBD2. The V gene end was trimmed by 0 bases and the J gene end by 3 bases; junction bases not matched to a gene: 8. CDR1 SGHRS and CDR2 YFSETQ come from the germline V gene. CDR3 length: 17 residues. The CDR3 DNA reads TGCGCCAGCAGCTTGGGCTTCCTAGCGGGCGACTACAATGAGCAGTTCTTC. Protein product: CASSLGFLAGDYNEQFF.

This rearrangement joins TRBV7-8 to TRBJ2-7; unclear D gene. Germline V gene lookup returns CDR1 SGHVS and CDR2 FQNEAQ. This CDR3 spans 14 amino acids. With 1 base removed from V and 0 bases from J, the gap between germline ends came to 7 bases. Here the CDR3 reads CASSLEPASYEQYF. For the CDR3, the DNA is TGTGCCAGCAGCTTAGAGCCAGCCTCCTACGAGCAGTACTTC.